Described below is a single T cell receptor (beta chain) sequence and its context. The entry originates in a study of T cell changes during pregnancy in multiple sclerosis. The CDR3 totals 14 residues. Trimming pared 6 bases from V and 1 base from J, leaving 11 bases between. Germline CDR1 is MNHEY and CDR2 is SMNVEV (reference sequence). TCRdb's table, derived via immunoSEQ multiplex PCR, lists solely in-frame clones and lacks some. Among around 56,000 clones, 80% to 90% were seen once, and the ten largest hold about 0.4%. The sample here was CD4+ T cells from peripheral blood mononuclear cells, taken in the third trimester of pregnancy. The gene calls are TRBV27 and TRBJ2-3; D gene ambiguous. The TCR originated in a female donor with multiple sclerosis, enrolled in a pregnancy study. The CDR3 sequence: CASRKERGTDTQYF. CDR3 DNA sequence: TGTGCCAGCAGGAAGGAGCGTGGCACAGATACGCAGTATTTT.